The 21 T cell receptor beta chains in this list originate from one sample, sequenced in a study of cytomegalovirus exposure and HLA in healthy donors. Both 60 Vbeta primers and 13 Jbeta primers went into the PCR. The method was immunoSEQ multiplex PCR; TCRdb's version includes in-frame clones alone and lacks a portion of them. The table has about 120,000 clones, under 80% seen once. The specimen sequenced was PBMCs. Receptor source: a woman in her forties or fifties in good health and CMV-seropositive.

This clone was recorded a few times. For the CDR3, the DNA is TGTGCCAGCAGTCCAAACAGGGCGGACACTGAAGCTTTCTTT. It is translated as CASSPNRADTEAFF. The chain links TRBV5-6 to TRBJ1-1, with D maybe TRBD1 (6 bases). With 5 bases removed from V and 3 bases from J, the gap between germline ends came to 14 bases. The germline V gene has CDR1 SGHDT and CDR2 YYEEEE. There are 14 residues in the CDR3.

This clone was seen more than once but under ten times. The chain joins TRBV2 to TRBJ2-1, with D perhaps matching TRBD2 (5 bases). Germline assignment: CDR1 SNHLY and CDR2 FYNNEI. V gave up 6 bases and J gave up 6 bases, with 12 bases separating them. This CDR3 is 13 amino acids long. The CDR3 nucleotides are TGTGCCAGCAGGGGAGTGCGAGGCAATGAGCAGTTCTTC. Its translation: CASRGVRGNEQFF.

This chain uses TRBV4-2 with TRBJ2-1, with TRBD2 matching 12 bases. This CDR3 is 20 amino acids long. Trimming at V came to 0 bases and at J to 2 bases, leaving 11 bases not matched to a gene. Germline assignment: CDR1 LGHNA and CDR2 YNFKEQ. The CDR3 coding sequence is TGTGCCAGCAGCCAAGATTGGGCTAGCGGGAGGGCCTCAACCTACAATGAGCAGTTCTTC. Residues: CASSQDWASGRASTYNEQFF.

CDR3: CASSTWRGTEAFF. CDR3 sequence (DNA): TGTGCCAGCTCAACATGGCGAGGCACTGAAGCTTTCTTT. This chain connects TRBV18 to TRBJ1-1; D gene ambiguous. Germline V gene lookup returns CDR1 KGHSH and CDR2 LQKENI. The V and J ends lost 5 bases and 4 bases respectively, with 11 bases between them. The CDR3 runs to 13 residues.

In its sample, this clone was seen a few times. The CDR3 nucleotides read TGTGCCAGCAGTTTCTTATGGGGGGGCCCAAGCTCCTACGAGCAGTACTTC. Translated: CASSFLWGGPSSYEQYF. The rearrangement joins TRBV28 to TRBJ2-5; D may be TRBD2 (7 bases). The J call may be faulty, since TRBJ2-7 better matches the DNA end. This CDR3 has 17 residues. CDR1 MDHEN and CDR2 SYDVKM come from the germline V gene.

The chain uses TRBV2 and TRBJ1-2; D is possibly TRBD1 (6 bases). Trimming pared 8 bases from V and 7 bases from J, leaving 14 bases between. The CDR3 runs to 12 residues. CDR1 and CDR2 from the germline V gene are SNHLY and FYNNEI. The DNA of the CDR3 is TGTGCCAGCCGTGCGACAGGTATTGGCTACACCTTC. Residues: CASRATGIGYTF.

This chain links TRBV18 with TRBJ1-1, with a possible D match to TRBD1 (6 bases). This CDR3 region has 14 residues. Germline V CDR1 and CDR2: KGHSH, LQKENI. Trimming removed 6 bases from V and 5 bases from J, with 16 bases in between. The CDR3: CASSPTAGVTEAFF. The CDR3 DNA is TGTGCCAGCTCGCCTACAGCAGGGGTGACTGAAGCTTTCTTT.

This clone came up once. The chain employs TRBV18 and TRBJ2-5; a possible D gene is TRBD2 (6 bases). The CDR3 extends over 14 amino acids. V shed 0 bases and J shed 4 bases, with 9 bases lying between them. Germline CDR1 and CDR2: KGHSH and LQKENI. CDR3 region: CASSPPAGRETQYF. CDR3 nucleotides: TGTGCCAGCTCACCACCGGCGGGGCGAGAGACCCAGTACTTC.

V and J are TRBV9 and TRBJ1-4; 10 positions agree with TRBD1. Germline V gives CDR1 SGDLS, CDR2 YYNGEE. The junction had 7 bases not matched to a gene; V was cut back by 4 bases and J by 7 bases. The CDR3 length is 15 residues. This CDR3 is CASSIDRGQGEKLFF. As DNA, the CDR3 is TGTGCCAGCAGCATCGACAGGGGGCAGGGTGAAAAACTGTTTTTT.

V and J are TRBV27 and TRBJ2-7; 8 bases fit TRBD2. The CDR3 totals 15 residues. CDR1 is MNHEY, CDR2 SMNVEV, per germline (reference sequence). J gave up 0 bases and V 6 bases, and 7 bases lay outside the gene matches. DNA of the CDR3: TGTGCCAGCAGCCTGGCCACTAGCGGCTCCTACGAGCAGTACTTC. As protein: CASSLATSGSYEQYF.

V usage is TRBV28 and J usage is TRBJ2-1; a weak D match, TRBD1 (5 bases). The V end was cut by 7 bases, the J end by 3 bases, with 16 bases between. The CDR3 runs to 15 residues. From germline, CDR1 is MDHEN and CDR2 SYDVKM. CDR3 protein: CASNPQGQGYNEQFF. The CDR3 bases are TGTGCCAGCAATCCCCAAGGGCAGGGCTACAATGAGCAGTTCTTC.

This clone was detected a few times. The V and J genes are TRBV19 and TRBJ1-5; no firm D call. Germline V gene lookup returns CDR1 LNHDA and CDR2 SQIVND (reference sequence). CDR3 length equals 15 residues. Trimming cost V 3 bases and J 0 bases, with 9 bases left between them. This chain's CDR3 is CASSITYYSNQPQHF. The CDR3 DNA follows: TGTGCCAGTAGTATTACCTACTATAGCAATCAGCCCCAGCATTTT.

The chain combines TRBV30 with TRBJ1-5, with D possibly TRBD1 on 6 matching bases. Trimming took 1 base from V and 6 from J, leaving 10 bases between them. The CDR3 is 13 residues long. Germline values: CDR1 GTSNPN, CDR2 SVGIG (reference sequence). CDR3 region: CAWSGAGAQPQHF. The CDR3 DNA follows: TGTGCCTGGAGTGGGGCAGGGGCTCAGCCCCAGCATTTT.

The chain combines TRBV7-6 with TRBJ2-7, with 10 bases aligning to TRBD1. J gave up 5 bases and V 5 bases, and 3 bases lay outside the gene matches. This CDR3 region has 13 residues. CDR1 and CDR2 from the germline V gene are SGHVS and FNYEAQ. DNA for the CDR3: TGTGCCAGCAGCGAGGACAGGGGGGACGAGCAGTACTTC. Its translation: CASSEDRGDEQYF. The full variable domain, rest sourced from reference TRBV7-6 and TRBJ2-7, is GAGVSQSPRYKVTKRGQDVALRCDPISGHVSLYWYRQALGQGPEFLTYFNYEAQQDKSGLPNDRFSAERPEGSISTLTIQRTEQRDSAMYRCASSEDRGDEQYFGPGTRLTVT.

The chain employs TRBV30 and TRBJ2-7, with 9 bases fitting TRBD1. CDR1 is GTSNPN and CDR2 is SVGIG in the germline V gene (reference sequence). The CDR3 totals 14 residues. Trimming cost V 2 bases and J 3 bases; bases outside gene matches: 5. CDR3: CAWSLGTGIYEQYF. CDR3 coding DNA: TGTGCCTGGAGTTTGGGGACAGGGATCTACGAGCAGTACTTC.

V usage is TRBV7-9 and J usage is TRBJ2-5; 9 bases are shared with TRBD1. J gave up 4 bases and V 5 bases, and 8 bases lay outside the gene matches. CDR1 SEHNR and CDR2 FQNEAQ come from the germline V gene (reference sequence). The CDR3 sequence is 15 residues long. Written as DNA, the CDR3 is TGTGCCAGCAGCGGGACAGGGTCCCTCATAGAGACCCAGTACTTC. Protein product: CASSGTGSLIETQYF.

This chain joins TRBV27 and TRBJ1-2; D might be TRBD1 (6 bases). The V gene's germline CDR1 is MNHEY and CDR2 SMNVEV (reference sequence). Between the trimmed V and J ends, which lost 2 bases and 4 bases, there was a span of 20 bases. The CDR3 totals 17 residues. DNA of the CDR3: TGTGCCAGCAGTTTACTGGGGGCGCAAACTGCGGTCTATGGCTACACCTTC. The encoded protein is CASSLLGAQTAVYGYTF.

The chain joins TRBV11-2 to TRBJ2-1, with 10 bases aligning to TRBD2. The CDR3 has 16 amino acids. Germline V lookup: CDR1 SGHAT, CDR2 FQNNGV. Unmatched junction bases numbered 5, after V lost 1 base and J lost 5 bases. The CDR3 here is CASSLVSSGGHNEQFF. CDR3 sequence (DNA): TGTGCCAGCAGCTTAGTATCTAGCGGGGGCCACAATGAGCAGTTCTTC. Filled out from reference TRBV11-2 and TRBJ2-1, the complete variable domain reads EAGVAQSPRYKIIEKRQSVAFWCNPISGHATLYWYQQILGQGPKLLIQFQNNGVVDDSQLPKDRFSAERLKGVDSTLKIQPAKLEDSAVYLCASSLVSSGGHNEQFFGPGTRLTVL.

V usage is TRBV4-2 and J usage is TRBJ2-7, with 8 nucleotides matching TRBD2. V trimming: 3 bases; J trimming: 1 base; junction bases outside the gene matches: 5. The CDR3 runs to 15 residues. CDR1 and CDR2 (germline): LGHNA, YNFKEQ. For the CDR3, the DNA is TGTGCCAGCAGCCAGCCCGGGGGGGTTTCCTACGAGCAGTACTTC. It encodes CASSQPGGVSYEQYF.

This clone was counted a single time. V usage is TRBV5-6 and J usage is TRBJ2-5; 7 bases map to TRBD1. Germline assignment: CDR1 SGHDT and CDR2 YYEEEE. Trimming took 4 bases from V and 13 from J; bases not matched to a gene: 16. The CDR3 loop spans 14 amino acids. DNA for the CDR3: TGTGCCAGCAGCCCAGAGGGGGCGGGCTCAGGGCGGTACTTC. Translation: CASSPEGAGSGRYF. The full variable domain, in which reference TRBV5-6 and TRBJ2-5 provide the parts outside the CDR3, is DAGVTQSPTHLIKTRGQQVTLRCSPKSGHDTVSWYQQALGQGPQFIFQYYEEEERQRGNFPDRFSGHQFPNYSSELNVNALLLGDSALYLCASSPEGAGSGRYFGPGTRLLVL.

The chain has TRBV30 and TRBJ1-1; no firm D call. V was pared by 5 bases and J by 1 base, with 11 bases between. The CDR3 runs 13 residues. Germline V gene data show CDR1 as GTSNPN and CDR2 as SVGIG (reference sequence). The CDR3: CAWSGSGNTEAFF. The CDR3 region has the DNA TGTGCCTGGTCGGGCAGCGGGAACACTGAAGCTTTCTTT.